The 4 T cell receptor beta chains reported below all come from one sample, sequenced in a study of PD-1 blockade in mismatch repair-deficient tumors. Repertoires were generated with immunoSEQ multiplex PCR, while TCRdb's copy carries only in-frame clones and drops some. Of about 68,000 clones listed, roughly 80% were seen once; the top ten hold 4.5% to 7%. Sequencing was performed on peripheral blood, taken 2 weeks after starting pembrolizumab. These receptors came from an adult with mismatch repair-deficient cancer.

V and J are TRBV28 and TRBJ1-4, with D perhaps matching TRBD1 (5 bases). V was cut by 4 bases and J by 7 bases, with 7 bases left in between. The CDR3 runs to 12 residues. The germline V gene encodes CDR1 MDHEN and CDR2 SYDVKM. CDR3: CASSSGLEKLFF. The CDR3 DNA reads TGTGCCAGCAGTTCGGGACTTGAAAAACTGTTTTTT.

The genes are TRBV19 and TRBJ2-3, with 7 bases fitting TRBD2. V lost 6 bases to trimming and J lost 0 bases; unmatched junction nucleotides: 6. The germline V gene encodes CDR1 LNHDA and CDR2 SQIVND (reference sequence). CDR3 length: 15 amino acids. CDR3: CASRLREGSTDTQYF. As DNA, the CDR3 is TGTGCCAGTAGATTGAGGGAGGGAAGCACAGATACGCAGTATTTT.

The rearrangement joins TRBV5-1 to TRBJ1-4, with 8 bases that match TRBD1. The junction had 5 bases not matched to a gene; V was cut back by 4 bases and J by 3 bases. CDR1 is SGHRS and CDR2 is YFSETQ in the germline V gene. The CDR3 length is 15 residues. CDR3 amino acids: CASSRTGPANEKLFF. DNA of the CDR3: TGCGCCAGCAGCAGGACAGGGCCAGCTAATGAAAAACTGTTTTTT.

V gene TRBV10-2 combines with J gene TRBJ2-7, with TRBD1 matching 7 bases. From germline, CDR1 is WSHSY and CDR2 SAAADI. This CDR3 has 14 residues. After removal of 6 bases from V and 6 bases from J, the junction contained 11 bases not matched to a gene. This CDR3 is CASRDRPRGSEQYF. In DNA form, the CDR3 reads TGCGCCAGCAGGGACAGGCCCCGGGGTAGCGAGCAGTACTTC.